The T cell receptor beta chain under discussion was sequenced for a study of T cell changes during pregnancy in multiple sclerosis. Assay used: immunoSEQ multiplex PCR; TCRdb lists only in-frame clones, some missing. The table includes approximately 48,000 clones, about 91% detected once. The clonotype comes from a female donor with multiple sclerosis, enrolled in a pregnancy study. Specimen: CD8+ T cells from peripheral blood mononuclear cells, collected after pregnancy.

The chain's CDR3 is CASSPGTGGIYEQYF. The CDR3 DNA is TGTGCCAGCAGCCCTGGGACAGGGGGTATCTACGAGCAGTACTTC. The rearrangement joins TRBV7-6 to TRBJ2-7; TRBD1 matches at 11 bases. The germline V gene encodes CDR1 SGHVS and CDR2 FNYEAQ. The ends lost 5 bases at V and 3 bases at J; junction bases unmatched: 6. This CDR3 spans 15 amino acids.